Below are 9 T cell receptor beta chains sequenced from a single sample in a study of identical twins (TCRdb year 2016). Preparation of the library involved 5' RACE. The sequencer was an Illumina HiSeq 2000. TCRdb reanalyzed the raw reads on its own, using fastp at Q25 for trimming and MiXCR for clone calling, and kept in-frame beta chains. Rows matching on CDR3 protein sequence are summarized as one entry with the most common DNA and genes. Across this sample there are about 240,000 distinct CDR3 sequences, with roughly 13% seen only once. The ten largest clones capture roughly 3.7% of the sample. These data also featured in a second study, about yellow fever vaccine responses in identical twins.

Sequencing was performed on memory (CD45RO+) T cells sorted from blood. The sample's cell subset or site, from its label and the paper: CD45RO+ enriched T cells. The receptors were sampled from a woman younger than 30 in good health.

This clonotype showed up just a few times. The chain recombines TRBV6-5 with TRBJ2-1, with a tentative D call TRBD1 (5 bases). The germline CDR1 and CDR2 sequences are MNHEY and SVGAGI. The V end was cut by 0 bases, the J end by 0 bases, with 6 bases between. CDR3 size: 15 residues. DNA of the CDR3: TGTGCCAGCAGTTACTCGCAGGGCTCCTACAATGAGCAGTTCTTC. This gives the protein CASSYSQGSYNEQFF.

This clonotype was detected many times. V and J are TRBV6-5 and TRBJ2-4, with D perhaps matching TRBD2 (7 bases). The germline CDR1 and CDR2 sequences are MNHEY and SVGAGI. V shed 2 bases and J shed 3 bases, with 14 bases lying between them. CDR3 length: 16 amino acids. The CDR3 protein is CASSYGGALGKNIQYF. CDR3 DNA sequence: TGTGCCAGCAGTTACGGGGGGGCATTGGGCAAAAACATTCAGTACTTC.

The gene calls are TRBV7-9 and TRBJ2-1, with 10 bases aligning to TRBD2. V was clipped by 9 bases and J by 8 bases; unmatched bases: 4. This CDR3 is 12 amino acids long. Germline CDR1 is SEHNR and CDR2 is FQNEAQ (reference sequence). CDR3 nucleotide sequence: TGTGCCAGTGGGACTAGCGATGATGAGCAGTTCTTC. Translated: CASGTSDDEQFF.

This chain links TRBV12-3 or TRBV12-4 with TRBJ2-1; 12 bases are a match to TRBD2. The junction had 13 bases not matched to a gene; V was cut back by 7 bases and J by 3 bases. This CDR3 spans 18 amino acids. The CDR3 DNA reads as TGTGCCAGCAAGTATGGGCTAGCGGGAGGGATGAACTACAATGAGCAGTTCTTC. The encoded protein is CASKYGLAGGMNYNEQFF.

This clonotype was recorded a few times. The chain combines TRBV15 with TRBJ1-5; D call uncertain. Germline V lookup: CDR1 LNHNV, CDR2 YYDKDF (reference sequence). Trimming took off 1 base at V and 1 base at J, with 11 bases between the two ends. This CDR3 spans 16 amino acids. CDR3 protein: CATSRAGSRSNQPQHF. CDR3 nucleotide sequence: TGTGCCACCAGCAGAGCCGGGTCACGGAGCAATCAGCCCCAGCATTTT.

In its sample, this clonotype was seen a few times. The chain recombines TRBV29-1 with TRBJ1-4; 9 bases are a match to TRBD1. With V trimmed by 7 bases and J by 8 bases, 8 bases remained unmatched. CDR1 SQVTM and CDR2 ANQGSEA come from the germline V gene. This CDR3 is built from 13 residues. CDR3 DNA: TGCAGCGCCCTGGGACAGGGAGAAGAAAAACTGTTTTTT. Translating it yields CSALGQGEEKLFF.

CDR3 in DNA: TGTGCCAGCAGCTTCCTCGGGACAGGGCGCGAGCAGTACTTC. This codes for CASSFLGTGREQYF. The chain couples TRBV5-6 to TRBJ2-7, with TRBD1 identical over 9 bases. V lost 2 bases and J lost 6; bases outside the gene matches: 6. The germline gives CDR1 SGHDT, CDR2 YYEEEE. The CDR3 has 14 amino acids.

The chain joins TRBV15 to TRBJ2-7; a possible D gene is TRBD1 (6 bases). Germline V lookup: CDR1 LNHNV, CDR2 YYDKDF (reference sequence). V gave up 3 bases and J gave up 3 bases, with 12 bases separating them. The CDR3 spans 14 residues. The CDR3 DNA reads as TGTGCCACCAGCAGTCGGGGACACGACTACGAGCAGTACTTC. This encodes CATSSRGHDYEQYF.

This clonotype has more than one count but fewer than ten. The chain employs TRBV20-1 and TRBJ2-2; 7 nucleotides align to TRBD2. Germline V gene lookup returns CDR1 DFQATT and CDR2 SNEGSKA (reference sequence). This CDR3 is 14 amino acids long. V was pared by 7 bases and J by 1 base, with 6 bases of the junction left unmatched. Here the CDR3 reads CSGARGVNTGELFF. Here the CDR3 DNA reads TGCAGTGGTGCTCGGGGGGTGAACACCGGGGAGCTGTTTTTT.